The clone carrying this TCR beta chain was found once. The data were taken from a study of siplizumab effects on memory and regulatory T cells. Unstimulated naive, memory, effector memory and TEMRA subsets were sequenced, and this was done in a few donor pairs. CDR1 and CDR2 from the germline V gene are KGHSH and LQKENI. V lost 3 bases and J 3 bases, leaving 9 bases between the germline ends. The CDR3 covers 14 residues. This table comes from immunoSEQ multiplex PCR, and its TCRdb copy is limited to in-frame clones, with some not included. The data contain about 91,000 clones, roughly 96% of them singletons.

The clonotype was recovered from a human donor in good health. The sample comprised naive CD4+ T cells sorted from blood. J is TRBJ1-3 and V is TRBV18, with D uncertain. Here the CDR3 DNA reads TGTGCCAGCTCACCTTTACAGAATGGAAACACCATATATTTT. It encodes CASSPLQNGNTIYF.